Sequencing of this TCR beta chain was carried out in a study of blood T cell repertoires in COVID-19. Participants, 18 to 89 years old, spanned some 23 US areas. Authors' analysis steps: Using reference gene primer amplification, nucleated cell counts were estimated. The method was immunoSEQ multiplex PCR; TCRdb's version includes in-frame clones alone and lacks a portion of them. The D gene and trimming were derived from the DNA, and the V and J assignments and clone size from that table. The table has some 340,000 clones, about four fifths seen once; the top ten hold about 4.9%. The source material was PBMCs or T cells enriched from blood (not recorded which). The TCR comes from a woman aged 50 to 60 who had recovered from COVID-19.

CDR3 sequence reads: CASSEGYSPRAFF. CDR3 DNA: TGTGCCAGCAGTGAAGGATACAGTCCTCGGGCTTTCTTT. This sequence joins TRBV6-1 and TRBJ1-1; D remains unclear. Trimming took off 1 base at V and 11 bases at J, with 14 bases between the two ends. The germline CDR1 and CDR2 sequences are MNHNS and SASEGT. The CDR3 sequence is 13 residues long.